This note documents a single TCR beta chain sequence. The antigen remains unidentified. The sample belongs to a study of metastatic and nonmetastatic thyroid tumors. On the study more broadly: The study looked at repertoires side by side in blood and in tumor or nodule tissue from malignant and benign thyroid patients. Study-level results: Patients with malignant thyroid tumors reportedly had significantly higher TCR beta diversity than those with benign nodules, in blood and tumor.

No patient received treatment before thyroid surgery. Per the study methods: A papillary thyroid cancer distant-metastasis classifier was built from CDR3 differences across clinicopathological groups. Through MiXCR, TCRdb re-clonotyped the PCR reads. The V and J calls here are based on TCRdb, not the publication. The sample records 25,000 to 30,000 clones, roughly 4% being singletons. This TCR was recovered from a male donor with papillary thyroid cancer or a benign thyroid nodule (not recorded which). Some clones in this sample may be carry-over from other donors' samples. Material: blood.

CDR3 sequence: CASRPGVGELFF. As DNA, the CDR3 is TGTGCCAGCAGGCCAGGGGTCGGGGAGCTGTTTTTT. The chain couples TRBV12-3 or TRBV12-4 to TRBJ2-2, with D possibly matching TRBD1 (6 bases). The CDR3 runs 12 residues. Between the trimmed V and J ends, which lost 6 bases and 7 bases, there was a span of 9 bases.